This section outlines one TCR beta chain sequence together with its context. Its cognate antigen is unknown. These data belong to a study of T cells after posttransplantation cyclophosphamide. The assay was immunoSEQ multiplex PCR, and TCRdb's table has in-frame clones only and misses some. The sample lists about 4,200 clones; roughly 81% were seen once. Whole-study results and caveats: TRB overlap between skin or GI tissue T cells and blood was limited. TRB clonality was highly associated with recipient CMV seropositivity and reactivation. Later blood repertoires were often dominated by clones from the donor CD8+ memory compartment.

Per germline, CDR1 MNHNS and CDR2 SASEGT. The V end lost 10 bases, the J end lost 4 bases, and 14 bases lay between the germline ends. The CDR3 extends over 12 amino acids. A marrow graft followed busulfan-fludarabine conditioning, with cyclophosphamide on days +3 and +4. This sample comprised PBMCs, obtained after an allogeneic stem cell transplant with post-transplant cyclophosphamide. This receptor was identified in a female patient aged 50-60 years who received an allogeneic stem cell transplant from a related donor, was CMV-positive, and had no GVHD. Some T cells here may be from the graft donor. The chain joins TRBV6-1 to TRBJ2-7; TRBD2 might be the D (5 bases). CDR3 DNA: TGTGCCACCCGGGGTAGCGCGTACGAGCAGTACTTC. It encodes CATRGSAYEQYF.